This entry concerns a single TCR beta chain. Its antigen is unidentified. This sample was included in a study of T cell responses to AZD1222 COVID-19 vaccine. Study at large: Both about-4-week and about-12-week second-dose recipients were combined.

The repertoire was sequenced with immunoSEQ multiplex PCR; TCRdb's copy has only in-frame clones and lacks some. The sample carries roughly 100,000 clones, 89% recorded once. Germline loops: CDR1 SNHLY, CDR2 FYNNEI. Trimming cost V 4 bases and J 7 bases; bases outside gene matches: 7. This CDR3 has 14 residues. Study-level points and caveats: Unmutated variant regions are reportedly targeted by nearly half of spike-specific TCRs. Spike was spanned by vaccine-associated CD4 TCRs, with dominance at 160-218 and 743-854. Spike-specific TCR breadth and depth were elevated following two AZD1222 doses.

The specimen comprised peripheral blood, sampled on day 0 of AZD1222 vaccination. This chain joins TRBV2 and TRBJ1-1; 9 bases are a match to TRBD1. This clonotype originated in an adult in good health. The DNA of the CDR3 is TGTGCCAGCAGTGGATGGACAGGGGAGTTTGAAGCTTTCTTT. It yields the protein CASSGWTGEFEAFF.